This TCR beta chain was identified during a study of T cells of healthy individuals. This clonotype was detected many times. V was trimmed by 0 bases and J by 7 bases, leaving 17 bases between them. The CDR3 contains 16 residues. Germline V gene lookup returns CDR1 SGDLS and CDR2 YYNGEE. TCRdb re-derived calls from the 5' RACE reads in MiXCR, one entry per CDR3 protein. Counted here are 90,000 to 100,000 distinct CDR3 sequences, 17% occurring once; the ten biggest clones make up approximately 6%. The TCR comes from a human donor in good health. V and J are TRBV9 and TRBJ1-5; D perhaps matches TRBD1 (5 bases). The CDR3 coding sequence is TGTGCCAGCAGCGTAGGAGGAAGGGATAGGGACCAGCCCCAGCATTTT. Protein sequence: CASSVGGRDRDQPQHF.